The T cell receptor beta chain described here comes from a study of blood T cell repertoires in COVID-19. As for the study in general: From T cells, B-cell-depleted T cells, or PBMCs came the material, which was cDNA or gDNA.

TCRdb's copy holds only in-frame clones and misses some; the assay was immunoSEQ multiplex PCR. The sample carries 330,000 or so clones, 80% to 90% recorded once. V was cut by 2 bases and J by 5 bases, with 6 bases left in between. CDR3 length equals 11 residues. The V gene's germline CDR1 is GTSNPN and CDR2 SVGIG (reference sequence). The chain uses TRBV30 and TRBJ1-2; perhaps TRBD1 as D (5 bases). Sequencing was carried out using peripheral blood. This clonotype was obtained from a young man with COVID-19, enrolled during active disease. The CDR3 DNA is TGTGCCTGGAGTAAGGGGTATGGCTACACCTTC. It codes for CAWSKGYGYTF. The complete variable domain, with remaining parts taken from reference TRBV30 and TRBJ1-2, reads SQTIHQWPATLVQPVGSPLSLECTVEGTSNPNLYWYRQAAGRGLQLLFYSVGIGQISSEVPQNLSASRPQDRQFILSSKKLLLSDSGFYLCAWSKGYGYTFGSGTRLTVV.